Detailed here is one T cell receptor beta chain. No cognate antigen has been identified for it. Per-nucleotide qualities are absent, and no much larger clonotype sits a single base away. The germline V gene specifies SGHTA as CDR1 and FQGNSA as CDR2. The V end loses 8 bases and the J end loses 1 base, and a stretch of 14 bases separates them. From cysteine to phenylalanine, the CDR3 is 14 amino acids long. Of all the DNA, just the CDR3 is kept, 42 bases in frame from base 1. The data were taken from a study of Ad26.COV2.S vaccination and SARS-CoV-2 variants (dated by TCRdb to the early 2020s). For the wider study: Vaccine-arm donors were drawn from COV1001, a multicentre, randomized, double-blind, placebo-controlled phase I-IIa trial of Ad26.COV2.S in healthy adults. Throughout the experiments and outcome assessment, investigators stayed blinded to trial group allocation. Dosing of Ad26.COV2.S was intramuscular, at either 5x10^10 or 1x10^11 viral particles, delivered as one shot or as two shots spaced 56 days apart. Trial participants were randomized into five groups of five, in which low-dose or high-dose Ad26.COV2.S was given once or twice, or placebo was given on both occasions. The TCR-sequenced set comprised approximately 30 samples: about 19 Ad26.COV2.S vaccine recipients, 5 placebo recipients and 8 SARS-CoV-2 convalescent individuals. TCRbeta repertoire sequencing was used to assess the specificity and breadth of SARS-CoV-2-reactive T cell receptors after Ad26.COV2.S vaccination. Broad study findings and their caveats: After vaccination, spike-specific CD8+ and CD4+ T cell responses were reported to show substantial breadth. Comparable non-spike TCR breadth was observed between vaccine and placebo recipients, consistent with only spike being contained in the vaccine. The study was not powered for comparison of responses between vaccine doses or regimens. Ad26.COV2.S recipients had higher spike-specific TCR breadth than placebo recipients (P = 0.0014). According to the authors, total T cell responses may have been underestimated by the TCR breadth and depth analyses.

TCRbeta CDR3 regions were sequenced with the immunoSEQ Assay. After extraction, genomic DNA underwent amplification by bias-controlled multiplex PCR, followed by high-throughput sequencing. In the source study's methods: Collapsing and filtering of sequences were performed to quantify the absolute abundance of each unique TCRbeta CDR3 region. T cell fraction was estimated by normalizing TCRbeta template counts to usable DNA, with usable DNA measured through amplification of reference genes found in all nucleated cells. Repertoire TCRs were annotated as SARS-CoV-2-specific by exact matching of V gene, CDR3 amino acid sequence and J gene to a known reactive TCR set. The reference SARS-CoV-2 TCR set came from MIRA and was filtered for enrichment in COVID-19-positive ImmuneCODE repertoires, removing public or cross-reactive TCRs. Using the MIRA antigens, annotated TCRs were further analysed by specific ORF or by position within an ORF. Breadth was defined as the number of annotated unique rearrangements divided by the total number of unique productive rearrangements, and depth was defined as the summed frequency of the annotated unique rearrangements. Group comparisons of TCR breadth used two-sided Wilcoxon rank-sum tests. TCRdb holds this immuneACCESS table with in-frame rearrangements only. Some clones are missing; in checked studies, unresolved V genes explain under half, and the rest has no known cause. Clonal size and the V and J genes are those of that table, whereas D and trimming came from the DNA. In this sample the table shows about 350,000 clones, roughly 90% of which occur a single time. The ten biggest clones cover around 5% of the sample.

This specimen's treatment or condition label, per the study, means: around 19 received Ad26.COV2.S at low or high dose, single or two shots; about 5 received placebo; per-sample allocation not given. For vaccine and placebo recipients, repertoires were sequenced using samples collected on day 63 after the first injection. Cohort 1b enrolled about 25 adults aged 18-55 years at a single site in Boston, USA, between 29 July and 7 August 2020. Ad26.COV2.S was a replication-incompetent adenovirus type 26 vector expressing a prefusion-stabilized SARS-CoV-2 spike protein from the original Wuhan strain. The chain was built from TRBV7-2 and TRBJ2-5, with the D call perhaps TRBD1 or TRBD2, each one matching 5 bases. Sequencing was performed on peripheral blood, taken in a trial of Ad26.COV2.S vaccine versus placebo. The clonotype originates from a person between 18 and 65 years old who received the Ad26.COV2.S COVID-19 vaccine or a placebo. Read as DNA, the sequence is TGTGCCAGCGCCACGCCGGGGCCCCAAGAGACCCAGTACTTC. This is translated as CASATPGPQETQYF.